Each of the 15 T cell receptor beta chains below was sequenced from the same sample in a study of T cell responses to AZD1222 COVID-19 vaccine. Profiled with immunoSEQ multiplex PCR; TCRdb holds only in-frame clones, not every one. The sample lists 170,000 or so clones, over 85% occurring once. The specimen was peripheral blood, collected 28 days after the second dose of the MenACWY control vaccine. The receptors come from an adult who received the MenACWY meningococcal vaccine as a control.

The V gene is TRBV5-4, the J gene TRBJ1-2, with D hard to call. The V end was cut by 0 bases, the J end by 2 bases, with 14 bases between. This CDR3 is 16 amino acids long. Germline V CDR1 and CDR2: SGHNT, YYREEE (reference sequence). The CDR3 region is CASSLAPGRENYGYTF. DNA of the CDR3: TGTGCCAGCAGCTTGGCCCCGGGGAGGGAGAACTATGGCTACACCTTC. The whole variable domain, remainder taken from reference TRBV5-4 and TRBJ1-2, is ETGVTQSPTHLIKTRGQQVTLRCSSQSGHNTVSWYQQALGQGPQFIFQYYREEENGRGNFPPRFSGLQFPNYSSELNVNALELDDSALYLCASSLAPGRENYGYTFGSGTRLTVV.

CDR3 sequence reads: CASSFSGPSTDTQYF. In DNA, the CDR3 is TGCGCCAGCAGCTTTAGCGGTCCTAGCACAGATACGCAGTATTTT. The chain recombines TRBV5-1 with TRBJ2-3; weak D call: TRBD2 (6 bases). Trimming pared 2 bases from V and 0 bases from J, leaving 10 bases between. CDR3 size: 15 residues. Germline V gives CDR1 SGHRS, CDR2 YFSETQ.

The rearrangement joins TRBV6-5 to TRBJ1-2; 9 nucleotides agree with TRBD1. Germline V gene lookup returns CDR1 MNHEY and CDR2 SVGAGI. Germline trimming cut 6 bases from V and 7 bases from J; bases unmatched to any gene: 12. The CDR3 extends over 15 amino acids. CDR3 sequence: CASSPGGTGFRGYTF. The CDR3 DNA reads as TGTGCCAGCAGCCCGGGGGGGACAGGGTTTCGTGGCTACACCTTC.

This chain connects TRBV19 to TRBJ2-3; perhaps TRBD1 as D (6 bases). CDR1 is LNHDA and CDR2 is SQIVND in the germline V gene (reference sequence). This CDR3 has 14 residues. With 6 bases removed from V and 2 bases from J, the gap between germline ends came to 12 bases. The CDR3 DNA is TGTGCCAGTAGGCGGACAGTACCCACAGATACGCAGTATTTT. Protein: CASRRTVPTDTQYF. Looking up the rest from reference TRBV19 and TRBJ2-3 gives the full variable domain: DGGITQSPKYLFRKEGQNVTLSCEQNLNHDAMYWYRQDPGQGLRLIYYSQIVNDFQKGDIAEGYSVSREKKESFPLTVTSAQKNPTAFYLCASRRTVPTDTQYFGPGTRLTVL.

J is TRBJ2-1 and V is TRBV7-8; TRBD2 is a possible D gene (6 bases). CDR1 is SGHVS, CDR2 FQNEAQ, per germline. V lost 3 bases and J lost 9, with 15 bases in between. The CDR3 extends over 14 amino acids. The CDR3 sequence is CASSLGLSAAEQFF. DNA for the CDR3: TGTGCCAGCAGCTTGGGACTCTCAGCCGCTGAGCAGTTCTTC.

CDR3 sequence: CASTKGLSHNEQFF. As DNA, the CDR3 is TGTGCCAGCACCAAAGGACTGTCTCACAATGAGCAGTTCTTC. The chain links TRBV2 to TRBJ2-1, with a weak D call TRBD2 (5 bases). The CDR3 contains 14 residues. Trimming removed 7 bases from V and 5 bases from J, with 15 bases in between. Germline V gives CDR1 SNHLY, CDR2 FYNNEI.

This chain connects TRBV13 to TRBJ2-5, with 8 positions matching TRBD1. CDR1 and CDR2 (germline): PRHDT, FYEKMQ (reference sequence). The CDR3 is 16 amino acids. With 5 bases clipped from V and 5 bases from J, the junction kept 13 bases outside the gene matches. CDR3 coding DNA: TGTGCCAGCAGCACTCGGACAGGGCCTTGGGGGGAGACCCAGTACTTC. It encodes CASSTRTGPWGETQYF.

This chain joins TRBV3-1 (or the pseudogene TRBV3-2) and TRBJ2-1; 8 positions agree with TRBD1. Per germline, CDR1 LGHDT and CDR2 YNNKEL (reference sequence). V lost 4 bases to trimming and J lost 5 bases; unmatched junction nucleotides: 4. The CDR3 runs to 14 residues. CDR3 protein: CASSRTGSHNEQFF. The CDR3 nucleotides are TGTGCCAGCAGCCGGACAGGGTCACACAATGAGCAGTTCTTC.

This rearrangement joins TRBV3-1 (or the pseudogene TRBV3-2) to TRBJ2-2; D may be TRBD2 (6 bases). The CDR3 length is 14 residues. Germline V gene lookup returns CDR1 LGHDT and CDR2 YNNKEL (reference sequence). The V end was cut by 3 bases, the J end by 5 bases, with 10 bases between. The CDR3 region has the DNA TGTGCCAGCAGCCACGGAGGGAGTACCGGGGAGCTGTTTTTT. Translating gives CASSHGGSTGELFF.

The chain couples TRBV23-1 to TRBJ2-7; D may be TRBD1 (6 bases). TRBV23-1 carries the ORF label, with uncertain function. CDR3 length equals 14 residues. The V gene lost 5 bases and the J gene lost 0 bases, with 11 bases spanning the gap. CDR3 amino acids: CASSDRDTSYEQYF. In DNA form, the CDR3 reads TGCGCCAGCAGTGACCGGGACACCTCCTACGAGCAGTACTTC.

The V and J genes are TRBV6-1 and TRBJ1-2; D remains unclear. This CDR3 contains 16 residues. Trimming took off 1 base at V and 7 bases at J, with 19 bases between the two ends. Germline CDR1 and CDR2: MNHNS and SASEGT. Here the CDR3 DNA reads TGTGCCAGCAGTGAAGGCGTAACGGGTAGGAAGGGTGGCTACACCTTC. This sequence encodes CASSEGVTGRKGGYTF.

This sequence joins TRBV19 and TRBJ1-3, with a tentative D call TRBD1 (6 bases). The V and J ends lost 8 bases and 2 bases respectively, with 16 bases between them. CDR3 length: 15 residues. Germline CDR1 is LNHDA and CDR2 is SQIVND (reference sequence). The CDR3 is CASRASGDAGNTIYF. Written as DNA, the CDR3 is TGTGCCAGTCGAGCCTCAGGGGACGCTGGAAACACCATATATTTT.

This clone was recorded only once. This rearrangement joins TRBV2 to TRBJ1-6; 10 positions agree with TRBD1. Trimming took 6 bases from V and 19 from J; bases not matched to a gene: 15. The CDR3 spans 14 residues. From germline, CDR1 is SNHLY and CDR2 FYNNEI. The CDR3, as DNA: TGTGCCAGCAGGGTGGGACAGGGGAAAATTCTCTATCACTTT. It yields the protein CASRVGQGKILYHF.

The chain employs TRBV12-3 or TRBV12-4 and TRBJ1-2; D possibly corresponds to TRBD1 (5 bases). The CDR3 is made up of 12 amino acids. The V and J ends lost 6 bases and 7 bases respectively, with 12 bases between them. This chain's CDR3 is CASRPTGGGYTF. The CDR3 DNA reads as TGTGCCAGCAGACCCACGGGGGGTGGCTACACCTTC.

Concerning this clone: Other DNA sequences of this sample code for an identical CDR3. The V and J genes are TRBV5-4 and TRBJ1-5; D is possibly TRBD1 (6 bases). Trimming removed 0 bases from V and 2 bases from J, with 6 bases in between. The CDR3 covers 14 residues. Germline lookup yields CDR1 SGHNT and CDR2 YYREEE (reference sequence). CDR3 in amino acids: CASSLAGGNQPQHF. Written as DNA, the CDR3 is TGTGCCAGCAGCTTGGCAGGGGGCAATCAGCCCCAGCATTTT.